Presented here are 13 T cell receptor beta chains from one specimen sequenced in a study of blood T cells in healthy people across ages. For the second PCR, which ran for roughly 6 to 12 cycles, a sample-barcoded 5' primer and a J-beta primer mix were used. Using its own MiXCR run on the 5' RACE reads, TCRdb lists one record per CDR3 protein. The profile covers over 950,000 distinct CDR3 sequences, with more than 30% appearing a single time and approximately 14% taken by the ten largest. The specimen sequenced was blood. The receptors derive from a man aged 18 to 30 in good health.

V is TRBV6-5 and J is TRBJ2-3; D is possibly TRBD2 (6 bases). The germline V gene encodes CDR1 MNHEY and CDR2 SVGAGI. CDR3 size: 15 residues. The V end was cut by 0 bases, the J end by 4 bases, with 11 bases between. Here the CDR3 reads CASSYSLRRADTQYF. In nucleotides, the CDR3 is TGTGCCAGCAGTTACTCGCTGCGGAGGGCAGATACGCAGTATTTT.

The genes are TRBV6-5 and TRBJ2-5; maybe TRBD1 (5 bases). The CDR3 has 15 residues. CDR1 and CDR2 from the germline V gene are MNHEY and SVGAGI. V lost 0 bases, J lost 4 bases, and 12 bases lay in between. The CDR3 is CASSYSIPGSETQYF. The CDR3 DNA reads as TGTGCCAGCAGTTACTCGATTCCAGGGTCAGAGACCCAGTACTTC.

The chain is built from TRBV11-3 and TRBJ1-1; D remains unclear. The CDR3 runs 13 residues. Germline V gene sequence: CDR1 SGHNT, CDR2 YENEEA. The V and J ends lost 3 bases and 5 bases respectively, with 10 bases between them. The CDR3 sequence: CASSLGKTTEAFF. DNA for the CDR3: TGTGCCAGCAGCTTGGGTAAGACGACTGAAGCTTTCTTT.

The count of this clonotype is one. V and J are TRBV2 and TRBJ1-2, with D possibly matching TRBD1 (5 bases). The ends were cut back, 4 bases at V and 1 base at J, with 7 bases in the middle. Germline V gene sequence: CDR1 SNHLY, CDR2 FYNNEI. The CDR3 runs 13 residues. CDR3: CASSGTSNYGYTF. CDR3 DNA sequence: TGTGCCAGCAGTGGGACAAGTAACTATGGCTACACCTTC.

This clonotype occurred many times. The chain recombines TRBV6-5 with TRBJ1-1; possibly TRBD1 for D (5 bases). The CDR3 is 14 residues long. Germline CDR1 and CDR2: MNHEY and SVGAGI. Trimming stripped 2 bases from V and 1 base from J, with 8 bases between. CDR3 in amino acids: CASSYLQGNTEAFF. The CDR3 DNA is TGTGCCAGCAGTTACCTCCAGGGGAACACTGAAGCTTTCTTT.

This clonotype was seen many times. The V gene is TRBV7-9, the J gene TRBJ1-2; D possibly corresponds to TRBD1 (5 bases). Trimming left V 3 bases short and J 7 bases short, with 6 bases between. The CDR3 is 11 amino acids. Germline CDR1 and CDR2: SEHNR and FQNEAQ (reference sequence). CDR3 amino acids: CASSLQGGYTF. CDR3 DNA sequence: TGTGCCAGCAGCTTGCAGGGTGGCTACACCTTC.

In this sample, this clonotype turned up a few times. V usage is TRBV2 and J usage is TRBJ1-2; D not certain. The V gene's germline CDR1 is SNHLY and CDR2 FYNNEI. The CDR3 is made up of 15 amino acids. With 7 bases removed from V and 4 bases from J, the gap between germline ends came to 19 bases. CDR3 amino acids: CASTSQAQNFYGYTF. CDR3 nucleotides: TGTGCCAGCACAAGTCAGGCCCAAAACTTCTATGGCTACACCTTC.

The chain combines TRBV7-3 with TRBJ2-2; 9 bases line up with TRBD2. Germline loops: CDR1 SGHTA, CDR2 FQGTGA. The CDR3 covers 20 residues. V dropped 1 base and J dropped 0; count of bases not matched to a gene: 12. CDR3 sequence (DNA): TGTGCCAGCAGCTTAAACGGACTCCTAGCGGGGCGTGCGAACACCGGGGAGCTGTTTTTT. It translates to CASSLNGLLAGRANTGELFF.

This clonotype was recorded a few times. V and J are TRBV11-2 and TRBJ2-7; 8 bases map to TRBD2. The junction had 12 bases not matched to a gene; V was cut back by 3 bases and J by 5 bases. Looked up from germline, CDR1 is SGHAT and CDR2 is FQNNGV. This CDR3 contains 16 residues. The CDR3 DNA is TGTGCCAGCAGCTTCATAGCGGGGTCGATGAGTCACGAGCAGTACTTC. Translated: CASSFIAGSMSHEQYF.

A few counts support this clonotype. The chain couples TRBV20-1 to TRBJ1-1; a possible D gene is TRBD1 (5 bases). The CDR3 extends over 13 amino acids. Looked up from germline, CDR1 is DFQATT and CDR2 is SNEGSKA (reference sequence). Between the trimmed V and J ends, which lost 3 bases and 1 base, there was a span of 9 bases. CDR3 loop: CSASPGTNTEAFF. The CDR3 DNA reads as TGCAGTGCTAGTCCAGGGACGAACACTGAAGCTTTCTTT.

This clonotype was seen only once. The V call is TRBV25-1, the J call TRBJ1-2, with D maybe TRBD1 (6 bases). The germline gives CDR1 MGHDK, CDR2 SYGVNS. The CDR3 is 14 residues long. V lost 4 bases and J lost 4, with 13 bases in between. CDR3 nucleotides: TGTGCCAGCAGTGGCCGGGACAAACCCTATGGCTACACCTTC. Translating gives CASSGRDKPYGYTF.

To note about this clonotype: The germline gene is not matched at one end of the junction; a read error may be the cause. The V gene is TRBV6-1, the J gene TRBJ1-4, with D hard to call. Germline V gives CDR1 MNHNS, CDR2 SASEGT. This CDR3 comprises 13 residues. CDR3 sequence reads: CASSETINEKLFF. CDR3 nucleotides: TGTGCCAGCAGTGAAACAATTAATGAGAAACTGTTTTTT.

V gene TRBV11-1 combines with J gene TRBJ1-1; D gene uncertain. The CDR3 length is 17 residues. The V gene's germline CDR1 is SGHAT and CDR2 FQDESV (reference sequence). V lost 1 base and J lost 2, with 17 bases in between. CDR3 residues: CASSLVAGSRTNTEAFF. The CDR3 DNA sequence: TGTGCCAGCAGCTTAGTCGCGGGGTCCCGGACCAACACTGAAGCTTTCTTT.